The 26 T cell receptor beta chains presented below share a single source sample, sequenced in a study of blood T cell repertoires in COVID-19. Method: immunoSEQ multiplex PCR; TCRdb's copy keeps in-frame clones and lacks some. Of over 400,000 clones detected, approximately 83% appear once; the ten largest clones hold approximately 3.2%. Sequenced input: peripheral blood. These TCRs come from a human donor in a cohort sampled during active COVID-19.

J is TRBJ1-2 and V is TRBV9, with D perhaps TRBD1 (5 bases). Germline V gene sequence: CDR1 SGDLS, CDR2 YYNGEE. The CDR3 extends over 14 amino acids. Trimming stripped 4 bases from V and 3 bases from J, with 13 bases between. CDR3 loop: CASSIDPGDYGYTF. The CDR3 DNA follows: TGTGCCAGCAGCATCGACCCGGGGGACTATGGCTACACCTTC.

The chain recombines TRBV6-5 with TRBJ1-1, with a weak D call TRBD1 (5 bases). Germline values: CDR1 MNHEY, CDR2 SVGAGI. The V and J ends lost 6 bases and 3 bases respectively, with 11 bases between them. CDR3 length equals 13 residues. DNA for the CDR3: TGTGCCAGCAGCCGGGGGTTAGACACTGAAGCTTTCTTT. Residues: CASSRGLDTEAFF.

The rearrangement links TRBV20-1 to TRBJ2-7; 12 positions match TRBD2. Trimming at V came to 3 bases and at J to 5 bases, leaving 5 bases not matched to a gene. The germline gives CDR1 DFQATT, CDR2 SNEGSKA (reference sequence). This CDR3 comprises 14 residues. The CDR3: CSASLTSGSHEQYF. In DNA, the CDR3 is TGCAGTGCTAGTTTGACTAGCGGGAGCCACGAGCAGTACTTC.

In its sample, this clone was seen once. The chain combines TRBV9 with TRBJ1-4; 9 bases agree with TRBD1. V was clipped by 4 bases and J by 8 bases; unmatched bases: 12. The germline CDR1 and CDR2 sequences are SGDLS and YYNGEE. The CDR3 is 16 amino acids. The CDR3 region is CASSSPRRQGEEKLFF. CDR3 sequence (DNA): TGTGCCAGCAGCTCTCCCAGGAGACAGGGGGAAGAAAAACTGTTTTTT.

The rearrangement uses TRBV27 and TRBJ2-7; 8 nucleotides agree with TRBD2. Germline V gene data show CDR1 as MNHEY and CDR2 as SMNVEV (reference sequence). The CDR3 extends over 16 amino acids. With 4 bases clipped from V and 5 bases from J, the junction kept 13 bases outside the gene matches. The CDR3 here is CASSSGGAGGPHEQYF. CDR3 sequence (DNA): TGTGCCAGCAGTTCGGGGGGGGCGGGGGGCCCCCACGAGCAGTACTTC.

The chain has TRBV29-1 and TRBJ2-2; 8 bases fit TRBD2. The length of the CDR3 is 13 residues. Per the germline V gene, CDR1 is SQVTM and CDR2 is ANQGSEA. The V gene end was trimmed by 7 bases and the J gene end by 5 bases; junction bases not matched to a gene: 6. In DNA, the CDR3 is TGCAGCGGCCTGACTAGCGTAACCGGGGAGCTGTTTTTT. Residues: CSGLTSVTGELFF.

For the CDR3, the DNA is TGTGCCAGCAGTTACAAAAGCCGGGACAGGGGACGGGGCTACACCTTC. As protein: CASSYKSRDRGRGYTF. The V and J genes are TRBV6-6 and TRBJ1-2; 10 positions match TRBD1. CDR1 and CDR2 (germline): MNHNY, SVGAGI (reference sequence). The CDR3 totals 16 residues. Trimming removed 2 bases from V and 8 bases from J; junction bases left unmatched: 11.

The J gene is TRBJ1-5, the V gene TRBV28; the D is unclear. CDR1 is MDHEN and CDR2 is SYDVKM in the germline V gene. The CDR3 length is 13 residues. Trimming left V 3 bases short and J 0 bases short, with 3 bases between. The CDR3 DNA follows: TGTGCCAGCAGTTTCGGTAGCAATCAGCCCCAGCATTTT. Residues: CASSFGSNQPQHF.

The V gene is TRBV19, the J gene TRBJ1-5; 8 nucleotides agree with TRBD1. The V segment lost 5 bases and the J segment 1 base; nucleotides outside the gene matches: 7. The germline V gene encodes CDR1 LNHDA and CDR2 SQIVND (reference sequence). The CDR3 has 16 amino acids. CDR3 nucleotides: TGTGCCAGTAGTCCCGGCCACAGGGGGAGCAATCAGCCCCAGCATTTT. Residues: CASSPGHRGSNQPQHF.

Turning to this clone: Other DNA sequences in the same sample also yield this CDR3. The chain recombines TRBV27 with TRBJ2-3; tentative D call: TRBD1 (5 bases). The CDR3 is 15 amino acids. Trimming shortened V by 2 bases and J by 2 bases, and 11 bases separated the two germline ends. The germline gives CDR1 MNHEY, CDR2 SMNVEV (reference sequence). The CDR3 here is CASSLGAGSTDTQYF. The CDR3 DNA reads TGTGCCAGCAGTTTAGGGGCCGGATCCACAGATACGCAGTATTTT.

The rearrangement links TRBV7-3 to TRBJ2-1, with a weak D call TRBD2 (6 bases). Per the germline V gene, CDR1 is SGHTA and CDR2 is FQGTGA. The CDR3 is 16 amino acids. V gave up 2 bases and J gave up 7 bases, with 18 bases separating them. CDR3 sequence (DNA): TGTGCCAGCAGCTTATATACGGGAGTGGCTGTAAATGAGCAGTTCTTC. Protein: CASSLYTGVAVNEQFF.

This clone has just one count. The chain combines TRBV9 with TRBJ2-2, with 9 positions matching TRBD2. CDR3 length: 15 residues. CDR1 and CDR2 (germline): SGDLS, YYNGEE. The ends lost 3 bases at V and 5 bases at J; junction bases unmatched: 5. The CDR3 DNA is TGTGCCAGCAGCGCCGGGACTAGCTTGACCGGGGAGCTGTTTTTT. Its protein product is CASSAGTSLTGELFF.

The rearrangement links TRBV29-1 to TRBJ1-3; D unresolved. CDR1 is SQVTM and CDR2 is ANQGSEA in the germline V gene. Trimming took 5 bases from V and 0 from J, leaving 8 bases between them. This CDR3 region has 13 residues. Here the CDR3 DNA reads TGCAGCGTTAGTTCCAGCTCTGGAAACACCATATATTTT. As protein: CSVSSSSGNTIYF.

The chain couples TRBV6-5 to TRBJ2-3, with D possibly being TRBD2 (5 bases). Between the trimmed V and J ends, which lost 4 bases and 11 bases, there was a span of 13 bases. This CDR3 is built from 12 residues. The germline gives CDR1 MNHEY, CDR2 SVGAGI. For the CDR3, the DNA is TGTGCCAGCAGTTCCTCCCCGACTATGCAGTATTTT. Protein product: CASSSSPTMQYF.

The table lists this clone with a few counts. This chain connects TRBV4-3 to TRBJ1-6; TRBD1 aligns across 7 bases. Per germline, CDR1 LGHNA and CDR2 YSLEER. V shed 0 bases and J 7 bases; nucleotides not matched to a gene: 6. CDR3 size: 16 residues. CDR3 DNA sequence: TGCGCCAGCAGCCAAGACGAGGGGGCTGGGAATTCACCCCTCCACTTT. It is translated as CASSQDEGAGNSPLHF.

The chain couples TRBV10-3 to TRBJ2-7; D may be TRBD2 (6 bases). The length of the CDR3 is 15 residues. V gave up 4 bases and J gave up 5 bases, with 18 bases separating them. The V gene's germline CDR1 is ENHRY and CDR2 SYGVKD. The CDR3 protein is CAISASATLADEQYF. DNA for the CDR3: TGTGCCATCAGTGCATCCGCCACACTAGCTGACGAGCAGTACTTC.

The rearrangement uses TRBV6-2 or TRBV6-3 and TRBJ2-1; 9 bases match TRBD1. The J segment lost 8 bases and the V segment lost 1 base, leaving 9 bases of the junction unmatched. Germline assignment: CDR1 MNHEY and CDR2 SVGEGT. This CDR3 comprises 16 residues. The CDR3 loop reads CASSYWFLQGAYEQFF. CDR3 in DNA: TGTGCCAGCAGTTACTGGTTCTTACAGGGGGCCTATGAGCAGTTCTTC.

J is TRBJ1-2 and V is TRBV5-4; weak D call: TRBD1 (5 bases). CDR1 and CDR2 (germline): SGHNT, YYREEE (reference sequence). With 4 bases removed from V and 4 bases from J, the gap between germline ends came to 17 bases. The CDR3 is 15 amino acids. CDR3 in DNA: TGTGCCAGCAGCGTAGGGGAACCAATCGTCTATGGCTACACCTTC. Its protein is CASSVGEPIVYGYTF.

The chain carries TRBV7-2 and TRBJ2-4, with a possible D match to TRBD1 (6 bases). The length of the CDR3 is 14 residues. V was cut by 2 bases and J by 3 bases, with 8 bases left in between. CDR1 and CDR2 (germline): SGHTA, FQGNSA. The CDR3 DNA reads TGTGCCAGCAGCTTAAGACAGGACAAAAACATTCAGTACTTC. It codes for CASSLRQDKNIQYF.

V gene TRBV19 combines with J gene TRBJ1-5, with a weak D call TRBD1 (6 bases). CDR3 size: 14 residues. V lost 8 bases and J 0 bases, leaving 11 bases between the germline ends. CDR1 is LNHDA, CDR2 SQIVND, per germline (reference sequence). The CDR3 sequence is CASRQDYSNQPQHF. CDR3 coding DNA: TGTGCCAGTCGACAGGATTATAGCAATCAGCCCCAGCATTTT.

V gene TRBV9 combines with J gene TRBJ1-1; 10 nucleotides align to TRBD1. Germline V gene sequence: CDR1 SGDLS, CDR2 YYNGEE. This CDR3 comprises 15 residues. Germline trimming cut 4 bases from V and 4 bases from J; bases unmatched to any gene: 7. This CDR3 reads CASSSRTGGGTEAFF. The CDR3 DNA reads as TGTGCCAGCAGCTCCCGGACAGGGGGGGGCACTGAAGCTTTCTTT.

The rearrangement joins TRBV5-6 to TRBJ2-7, with 10 positions matching TRBD1. CDR1 is SGHDT and CDR2 is YYEEEE in the germline V gene. This CDR3 spans 15 amino acids. Trimming at V came to 7 bases and at J to 3 bases, leaving 10 bases not matched to a gene. CDR3 residues: CASQQGTGVGYEQYF. CDR3 coding DNA: TGTGCCAGCCAACAAGGGACAGGGGTGGGCTACGAGCAGTACTTC.

This clone was observed once. The chain recombines TRBV12-5 with TRBJ2-5; the match to TRBD1 covers 7 bases. Germline V gene lookup returns CDR1 LGHNT and CDR2 FRNRAP. There are 14 residues in the CDR3. V was clipped by 5 bases and J by 5 bases; unmatched bases: 8. The CDR3 sequence is CASGIIGGLETQYF. In nucleotides, the CDR3 is TGTGCTAGTGGTATAATAGGGGGCTTGGAGACCCAGTACTTC.

The chain uses TRBV7-8 and TRBJ2-2; the D gene is possibly TRBD2 (6 bases). Trimming took 0 bases from V and 5 from J, leaving 10 bases between them. The V gene's germline CDR1 is SGHVS and CDR2 FQNEAQ. The CDR3 consists of 15 residues. The CDR3 DNA reads TGTGCCAGCAGCTTAGCCTCGGAGGGGACCGGGGAGCTGTTTTTT. The encoded protein is CASSLASEGTGELFF.

The chain links TRBV18 to TRBJ1-1, with 7 bases aligning to TRBD1. The CDR3 consists of 14 residues. Germline trimming cut 6 bases from V and 0 bases from J; bases unmatched to any gene: 4. From germline, CDR1 is KGHSH and CDR2 LQKENI. The DNA of the CDR3 is TGTGCCAGCTCTAGGGACAGCATGAACACTGAAGCTTTCTTT. Its translation: CASSRDSMNTEAFF.

V usage is TRBV20-1 and J usage is TRBJ2-1, with no clear D. The V gene lost 3 bases and the J gene lost 10 bases, with 13 bases spanning the gap. Germline CDR1 and CDR2: DFQATT and SNEGSKA (reference sequence). The CDR3 contains 12 residues. As DNA, the CDR3 is TGCAGTGCTAGTGCCTATGCGAGGGAGCAGTTCTTC. It yields the protein CSASAYAREQFF.